This T cell receptor beta chain stems from a study of response to subunit inactivated influenza vaccine. Trimming removed 0 bases from V and 1 base from J, with 9 bases in between. Germline-derived CDR1 and CDR2 are LGHNA and YSLEER. The CDR3 contains 15 residues. Notes on the study in general: Authors suggested few new T cells are recruited by each seasonal influenza vaccination.

On this clonotype itself: Its antigen is not identified.

MiXCR was run by TCRdb on the RT-PCR reads, yielding one entry per CDR3 protein. The sample carries hundreds of thousands of distinct CDR3 sequences, 15% to 19% recorded once. The clonotype originates from a man aged 50 or older who received an inactivated influenza vaccine. The sample here was PBMCs from blood, taken roughly 12 days after vaccination. J is TRBJ2-5 and V is TRBV4-3, with D hard to call. Written as DNA, the CDR3 is TGCGCCAGCAGCCAAGATCTTGATTTCCAAGAGACCCAGTACTTC. Residues: CASSQDLDFQETQYF.